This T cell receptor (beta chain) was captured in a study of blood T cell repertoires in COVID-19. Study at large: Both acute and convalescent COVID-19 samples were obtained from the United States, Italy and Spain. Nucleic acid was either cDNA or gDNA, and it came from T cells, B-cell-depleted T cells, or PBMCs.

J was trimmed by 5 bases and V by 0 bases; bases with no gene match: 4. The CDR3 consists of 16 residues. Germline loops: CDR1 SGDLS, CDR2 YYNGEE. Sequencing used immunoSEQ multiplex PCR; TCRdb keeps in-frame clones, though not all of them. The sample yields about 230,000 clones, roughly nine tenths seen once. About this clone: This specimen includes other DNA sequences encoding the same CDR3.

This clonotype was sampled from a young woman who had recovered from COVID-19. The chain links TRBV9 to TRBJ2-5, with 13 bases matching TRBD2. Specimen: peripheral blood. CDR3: CASSVGTSGSGETQYF. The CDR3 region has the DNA TGTGCCAGCAGCGTAGGGACTAGCGGGAGTGGTGAGACCCAGTACTTC.